This T cell receptor (beta chain) was found in a study of blood T cells in healthy people across ages. This clonotype appeared a single time. In germline, CDR1 is SEHNR, CDR2 FQNEAQ (reference sequence). The CDR3 totals 16 residues. The germline V and J ends were trimmed by 0 bases and 0 bases, with 9 bases remaining between them. PCR was performed a second time for roughly 7 to 12 cycles using a sample-barcoded 5' primer and a J-beta primer mix. TCRdb processed the 5' RACE reads anew with MiXCR; each CDR3 protein has one entry. This table holds roughly 800,000 distinct CDR3 sequences, approximately 35% found once.

The chain uses TRBV7-9 and TRBJ1-3; D gene uncertain. What was sequenced was blood. The source of this sequence is a man aged 18 to 30 in good health. CDR3 in amino acids: CASSLALGNSGNTIYF. The DNA for the CDR3 is TGTGCCAGCAGCTTAGCGTTGGGGAACTCTGGAAACACCATATATTTT.